The sequence of this T cell receptor beta chain was determined in a study of CD8 T cells in Susac syndrome. Random hexamers were used to reverse transcribe about 0.5 to 1 ug of RNA. Amplification of TCR beta CDR3 was carried out by immunoSEQ multiplex PCR, which covered 54 Vbeta and 13 Jbeta segments. TCRdb analysed the immunoSEQ multiplex PCR reads with MiXCR anew, one entry per CDR3 protein. The table records 200,000 or so distinct CDR3 sequences, around 93% of them present only once. Peripheral blood CD8+ and CD4+ T cells were profiled by TCR beta sequencing. Negative isolation yielded CD8+ and CD4+ T cells; FACS enriched TEMRA cells. Germline V gene lookup returns CDR1 MNHNY and CDR2 SVGAGI (reference sequence). The CDR3 is 15 residues long. V lost 7 bases, J lost 0 bases, and 13 bases lay in between. Notes on this clonotype: Its cognate antigen is unknown.

Study-wide findings and caveats: The study found that Susac CD8+ clonal expansion peaked in TEMRA cells and active patients.

The J gene is TRBJ1-5, the V gene TRBV6-6; possible D gene TRBD1, 5 bases. Input material: CD8+ T cells from PBMCs. The clonotype was recovered from a human donor with Susac syndrome. CDR3 in amino acids: CASIQRGDSNQPQHF. CDR3 in DNA: TGTGCCAGCATTCAACGGGGGGATAGCAATCAGCCCCAGCATTTT.